A single sample is the source of the 5 T cell receptor beta chains below, sequenced in a study of T cell responses to AZD1222 COVID-19 vaccine. Measured with immunoSEQ multiplex PCR; TCRdb has only the in-frame clones, and not every one. The sample contains 200,000 or so clones, about 90% of which appear only once. This specimen consisted of peripheral blood, obtained on day 0 of AZD1222 vaccination. The receptors stem from an adult in good health.

The chain joins TRBV6-2 or TRBV6-3 to TRBJ1-6; no firm D call. V lost 0 bases and J lost 9, with 6 bases in between. The CDR3 covers 13 residues. Germline lookup yields CDR1 MNHEY and CDR2 SVGEGT. The CDR3 DNA is TGTGCCAGCAGTTACTCGGCCATTTCACCCCTCCACTTT. This sequence encodes CASSYSAISPLHF.

V is TRBV11-1 and J is TRBJ2-7; D gene ambiguous. Trimming stripped 0 bases from V and 3 bases from J, with 6 bases between. The CDR3 is 13 amino acids. Looked up from germline, CDR1 is SGHAT and CDR2 is FQDESV (reference sequence). The chain's CDR3 is CASSLASDYEQYF. The CDR3 DNA reads as TGTGCCAGCAGCTTAGCCAGTGACTACGAGCAGTACTTC.

A note on this clone: Other DNA sequences in the sample encode the same CDR3. This chain uses TRBV28 with TRBJ1-2; TRBD1 agrees at 10 bases. V lost 6 bases to trimming and J lost 2 bases; unmatched junction nucleotides: 6. Germline loops: CDR1 MDHEN, CDR2 SYDVKM. This CDR3 has 15 amino acids. The CDR3 sequence: CASSPSGQGNYGYTF. The DNA for the CDR3 is TGTGCCAGCAGCCCCTCGGGACAGGGGAACTATGGCTACACCTTC.

The chain uses TRBV10-2 and TRBJ1-1; 7 nucleotides match TRBD1. This CDR3 contains 16 residues. CDR1 is WSHSY and CDR2 is SAAADI in the germline V gene. Trimming took 0 bases from V and 7 from J; bases not matched to a gene: 11. CDR3 bases: TGCGCCAGCAGTGAGTCGCTTTCGACAGGGTACGGTGAAGCTTTCTTT. Its protein product is CASSESLSTGYGEAFF.

The chain employs TRBV9 and TRBJ2-3, with TRBD2 matching over 7 bases. Trimming at V came to 4 bases and at J to 13 bases, leaving 6 bases not matched to a gene. This CDR3 spans 11 amino acids. Germline V gene lookup returns CDR1 SGDLS and CDR2 YYNGEE. The CDR3 nucleotides are TGTGCCAGCAGCCCTGGACTAGGGGAGTATTTT. Translating it yields CASSPGLGEYF.